This entry concerns a single TCR beta chain. These data originate in a study of blood T cell repertoires in COVID-19. CDR1 LNHDA and CDR2 SQIVND come from the germline V gene (reference sequence). The CDR3 is 16 residues long. V was clipped by 3 bases and J by 0 bases; unmatched bases: 6. Data came from immunoSEQ multiplex PCR; TCRdb stores just in-frame clones and leaves some out. The repertoire holds about 71,000 clones, with roughly 82% as singletons. The sample comprised peripheral blood. The origin of this receptor is a woman over 75 with acute or convalescent COVID-19. J is TRBJ1-1 and V is TRBV19, with TRBD1 identical over 8 bases. The CDR3 is CASSIRDRNMNTEAFF. The CDR3 coding sequence is TGTGCCAGTAGTATTCGGGACAGGAACATGAACACTGAAGCTTTCTTT.